This T cell receptor (beta chain) originates from a study of OX40 agonist ivuxolimab in advanced cancers. In the study overall: Patients received ivuxolimab, an agonistic anti-OX40 (CD134) antibody. Males comprised about 78% of the group, whose mean age was approximately 60 years (range roughly 20 to 85). Earlier anti-PD-1, anti-PD-L1 or anti-CTLA-4 therapy was permitted; around 40% had received some. Three patients, one with hepatocellular carcinoma and two with cutaneous melanoma, responded partially.

TCRdb's table, derived via immunoSEQ multiplex PCR, lists solely in-frame clones and lacks some. The sample records about 64,000 clones, approximately 80% being singletons. This clone was seen only once. The junction departs from germline at one end; a sequencing error may be responsible. This CDR3 contains 13 residues. CDR1 is MNHNY, CDR2 SVGAGI, per germline (reference sequence). Sequencing was performed on CD4+ or CD8+ T cells sorted from blood, taken in a trial of the OX40 agonist ivuxolimab. J is TRBJ1-1 and V is TRBV6-6, with TRBD1 as a possible D gene (5 bases). This clonotype was obtained from an adult with an advanced solid tumor such as melanoma, head and neck, liver or kidney cancer. CDR3 region: CASGRGLNTEAFF. Written as DNA, the CDR3 is TGTGCCAGCGGGAGGGGTTTGAATACTGAAGCTTTCTTT.